The clone carrying this T cell receptor beta chain turned up a few times. Its cognate antigen is unknown. One entry per CDR3 protein results from TCRdb running MiXCR on the RT-PCR reads. The sample consists of around 530,000 distinct CDR3 sequences, approximately 15% of them appearing once. This specimen comes from a study of response to subunit inactivated influenza vaccine. Points from the study as a whole: Authors suggested few new T cells are recruited by each seasonal influenza vaccination.

The TCR was taken from a man aged 50 to 69 who received an inactivated influenza vaccine. Sequences were derived from CD4+ T cells sorted from PBMCs, sampled around 25 months after vaccination.

The CDR3 DNA follows: TGTGCCAGCAGCCAAGATCCGAGACTAGCGCCCGTAGGGGCCGGGGAGCTGTTTTTT. Its protein product is CASSQDPRLAPVGAGELFF. J is TRBJ2-2 and V is TRBV14; TRBD2 aligns across 8 bases. The germline V gene has CDR1 SGHDN and CDR2 FVKESK. The junction had 15 bases not matched to a gene; V was cut back by 0 bases and J by 6 bases. The CDR3 has 19 amino acids.